This paragraph covers one T cell receptor (beta chain) sequence. This sample also contains other DNA sequences that code for the same CDR3. The data derive from a study of blood T cell repertoires in COVID-19. The ends were cut back, 1 base at V and 7 bases at J, with 11 bases in the middle. The CDR3 runs to 14 residues. Germline loops: CDR1 MDHEN, CDR2 SYDVKM. Clones were sequenced by immunoSEQ multiplex PCR, and TCRdb holds only the in-frame ones, with some missing. The sample comprises around 340,000 clones, 85% to 90% of which are singletons, and 1% rests with the top ten. Categorization into cohorts depended on clinical history that participants reported. Shortly before study entry, within 2 weeks, exposed participants had met a COVID-19 case.

The receptor was derived from a woman aged 25 to 39 who had been exposed to COVID-19. The sequencing input was PBMCs or T cells enriched from blood (not recorded which). V and J are TRBV28 and TRBJ1-5; tentatively, D is TRBD1 (5 bases). The CDR3 DNA is TGTGCCAGCAGTTTATTGGGGGGGAACCAGCCCCAGCATTTT. Its translation is CASSLLGGNQPQHF.